The clone carrying this T cell receptor beta chain was detected only a few times. The antigen is undetermined. CDR3 length equals 14 residues. V lost 0 bases and J lost 1, with 7 bases in between. Germline V gene lookup returns CDR1 MNHEY and CDR2 SMNVEV (reference sequence). One entry per CDR3 protein results from TCRdb running MiXCR on the PCR reads. The sample holds about 510,000 distinct CDR3 sequences; roughly 24% are singletons and the top ten take roughly 0.77%. Using a CD8+CD4-CCR7+CD45RA+ phenotype, naive CD8 T cells were sorted. The source of the sample is a study of molecular identifiers for immune sequencing clone quantification. Study-level information: In the replicates, RNA derived from roughly 20,000 or 100,000 naive CD8 cells was divided into five parts, and four were sequenced.

The study, taken as a whole, reports: Among roughly 910,000 naive cells, spiked Jurkat TCR RNA from a single cell was reportedly detectable.

Specimen: naive CD8+ T cells from blood, with Jurkat cell RNA spiked in. Regarding subset: FACS-sorted CD8+CD4-CCR7+CD45RA+ naive T cells. The receptor was isolated from a human donor in good health. Some libraries in this study had Jurkat cell RNA spiked in. The rearrangement uses TRBV27 and TRBJ2-7; D gene uncertain. CDR3 region: CASSLSSQSYEQYF. The CDR3 DNA is TGTGCCAGCAGTTTATCGTCCCAATCCTACGAGCAGTACTTC.